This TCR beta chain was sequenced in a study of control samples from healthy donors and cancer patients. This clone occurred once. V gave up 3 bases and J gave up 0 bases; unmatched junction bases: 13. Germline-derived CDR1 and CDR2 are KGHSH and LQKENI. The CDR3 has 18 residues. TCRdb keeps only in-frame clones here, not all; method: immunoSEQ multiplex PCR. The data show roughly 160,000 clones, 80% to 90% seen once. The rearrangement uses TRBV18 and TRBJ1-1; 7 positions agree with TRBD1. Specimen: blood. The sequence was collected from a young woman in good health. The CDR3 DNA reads TGTGCCAGCTCACCGAACCCGCCCGGGACAGCCATGAACACTGAAGCTTTCTTT. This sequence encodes CASSPNPPGTAMNTEAFF. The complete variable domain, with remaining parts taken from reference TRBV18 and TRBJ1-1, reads NAGVMQNPRHLVRRRGQEARLRCSPMKGHSHVYWYRQLPEEGLKFMVYLQKENIIDESGMPKERFSAEFPKEGPSILRIQQVVRGDSAAYFCASSPNPPGTAMNTEAFFGQGTRLTVV.